A selection of T cell receptor beta chains follows, all from one sample in a study of OX40 agonist ivuxolimab in advanced cancers. Here immunoSEQ multiplex PCR was the method, and the copy in TCRdb shows in-frame clones only, minus some. The sample shows 94,000 or so clones, around four fifths of them seen only once. The source was CD4+ or CD8+ T cells sorted from blood, collected in a trial of the OX40 agonist ivuxolimab. Every receptor here comes from an adult with an advanced solid tumor such as melanoma, head and neck, liver or kidney cancer. Both conserved end residues are part of each CDR3. A D gene is named only where the DNA matches it firmly. Part of the rows lack a size; the others show once, few, many or a class for expanded clones.

d_gene	v_gene	j_gene	abundance	CDR3nt	CDR3aa
-	TRBV9	TRBJ2-3	-	TGTGCCAGCAGCGTCGGAGGAACGCAGTATTTT	CASSVGGTQYF
-	TRBV5-1	TRBJ2-5	-	TGCGCCAGCAGCTCATCGGGACGAACGGGAGAGACCCAGTACTTC	CASSSSGRTGETQYF
-	TRBV6-5	TRBJ2-5	-	TGTGCCAGCAGTTACTCGTCTCGCAGGCAAGAGACCCAGTACTTC	CASSYSSRRQETQYF
-	TRBV6-5	TRBJ2-7	-	TGTGCCAGCAGTTACTCCGGCAGCTTCTTCGAGCAGTACTTC	CASSYSGSFFEQYF
-	TRBV5-5	TRBJ1-1	-	TGTGCCAGCAGCTTGAGACAGAACACTGAAGCTTTCTTT	CASSLRQNTEAFF
-	TRBV7-4	TRBJ2-7	-	TGTGCCAGCAGACGGACAGTCAGCTCCTACGAGCAGTACTTC	CASRRTVSSYEQYF
TRBD1	TRBV7-7	TRBJ2-1	-	TGTGCCAGCAGCCACGACAGGGGGCTGGGCAATGAGCAGTTCTTC	CASSHDRGLGNEQFF
-	TRBV6-5	TRBJ2-3	-	TGTGCCAGCACTGGTTCCACAGATACGCAGTATTTT	CASTGSTDTQYF
-	TRBV19	TRBJ2-5	-	TGTGCCAGTCGGTGGGGCAGGGACCAAGAGACCCAGTACTTC	CASRWGRDQETQYF
-	TRBV25-1	TRBJ2-2	-	TGTGCCAGCAGTGAATACGGGATCTCCACCGGGGAGCTGTTTTTT	CASSEYGISTGELFF
-	TRBV19	TRBJ2-5	few	TGTGCCAGTAGTACTTGGGGGCGAGAGACCCAGTACTTC	CASSTWGRETQYF
TRBD1	TRBV19	TRBJ1-1	few	TGTGCCAGTAGTATTGCTAGGGCGGGACAGGGGATGAACACTGAAGCTTTCTTT	CASSIARAGQGMNTEAFF
-	TRBV30	TRBJ2-5	-	TGTGCCTGGAGTGTACCAAGGACGCAAGAGACCCAGTACTTC	CAWSVPRTQETQYF
-	TRBV30	TRBJ1-4	few	TGTGCCTGGAGTTTCCTCCGAGAAAAACTGTTTTTT	CAWSFLREKLFF
-	TRBV6-1	TRBJ2-7	once	TGTGCCAGCAGCCGCGACTACGAGCAGTACTTC	CASSRDYEQYF
-	TRBV9	TRBJ1-4	-	TGTGCCAGCAGCCAAGGGGGGGTAGCTCGGGAAAAACTGTTTTTT	CASSQGGVAREKLFF
TRBD2	TRBV10-3	TRBJ2-1	-	TGTGCCAGTTCTAGCGGGGGGGCCTACAATGAGCAGTTCTTC	CASSSGGAYNEQFF
-	TRBV7-2	TRBJ1-1	once	TGTGCCAGCAGCTTTGGATGGGCTGGGAACACTGAAGCTTTCTTT	CASSFGWAGNTEAFF
-	TRBV28	TRBJ2-7	few	TGTGCCAGCAGTTTAGAGGGCCTCACCCCCTACGAGCAGTACTTC	CASSLEGLTPYEQYF
TRBD1	TRBV4-1	TRBJ2-3	once	TGCGCCAGCAGCCATGGGACAGGGGGCTCCGCAAAGGGGATCACAGATACGCAGTATTTT	CASSHGTGGSAKGITDTQYF
-	TRBV5-1	TRBJ1-1	-	TGCGCCAGCACCCAACAGGGAGCGGGGAACACTGAAGCTTTCTTT	CASTQQGAGNTEAFF
-	TRBV9	TRBJ1-1	few	TGTGCCAGCAGCCTCACAGGGAGTATGACCATGAACACTGAAGCTTTCTTT	CASSLTGSMTMNTEAFF
-	TRBV18	TRBJ1-3	-	TGTGCCAGCTCACCCACCCGCTCTGGAAACACCATATATTTT	CASSPTRSGNTIYF
TRBD1	TRBV7-2	TRBJ1-2	-	TGTGCCAGCAGCACAGGGGGGGTTGACTACACCTTC	CASSTGGVDYTF
TRBD2	TRBV7-2	TRBJ2-3	-	TGTGCCAGCAGCTTCCCCGTGACTAGCGGGGGGGCTAGCACAGATACGCAGTATTTT	CASSFPVTSGGASTDTQYF
-	TRBV6-1	TRBJ1-5	once	TGTGCCAGCAGTGAAAGAGGGGCACATCAGCCCCAGCATTTT	CASSERGAHQPQHF
TRBD1	TRBV7-9	TRBJ2-5	-	TGTGCCAGCAGCCCGACAGGGCCCCAAGAGACCCAGTACTTC	CASSPTGPQETQYF
-	TRBV5-6	TRBJ1-6	-	TGTGCCAGCAGCTTAGGTTCACCCCTCCACTTT	CASSLGSPLHF
TRBD1	TRBV5-6	TRBJ1-2	-	TGTGCCAGCAGCTTGGTAGGTCGGACAGGGACCGTATACGGCTACACCTTC	CASSLVGRTGTVYGYTF
-	TRBV7-9	TRBJ1-3	-	TGTGCCAGCAGCCTCGCGGCGGGGGACACCATATATTTT	CASSLAAGDTIYF
TRBD2	TRBV11-2	TRBJ2-1	-	TGTGCCAGCAGCCGAGGGACTAGCGGGGGTAATGAGCAGTTCTTC	CASSRGTSGGNEQFF
-	TRBV28	TRBJ2-2	-	TGTGCCAGCAGACTCAGGGGTAACGCCGGGGAGCTGTTTTTT	CASRLRGNAGELFF
-	TRBV2	TRBJ2-7	few	TGTGCCAGCAGCCGGGGCTTCGAGCAGTACTTC	CASSRGFEQYF
-	TRBV18	TRBJ2-4	-	TGTGCCAGCTCACCAAACCCGCGCTCCAAAAACATTCAGTACTTC	CASSPNPRSKNIQYF
TRBD2	TRBV5-1	TRBJ2-3	-	TGCGCCAGCAGCTTGGGTTACGGGGGGGCCTTAGATACGCAGTATTTT	CASSLGYGGALDTQYF
TRBD2	TRBV5-1	TRBJ2-6	once	TGCGCCAGCAGCTCGGGACTAGCGGCAAACTCTGGGGCCAACGTCCTGACTTTC	CASSSGLAANSGANVLTF
-	TRBV6-6	TRBJ1-6	-	TGTGCCAGCAGTTCTAATACCGGGATTTCACCCCTCCACTTT	CASSSNTGISPLHF
-	TRBV18	TRBJ2-5	-	TGTGCCAGCTCACTGGACGAGGGGGTAGAGACCCAGTACTTC	CASSLDEGVETQYF
-	TRBV10-3	TRBJ1-5	-	TGTGCCATCAGCGGGGGCGGGGGTCAGCCCCAGCATTTT	CAISGGGGQPQHF
TRBD1	TRBV23-1	TRBJ1-1	-	TGCGCCATCACAGGGGACCCCGCCGGCACTGAAGCTTTCTTT	CAITGDPAGTEAFF
-	TRBV7-9	TRBJ1-2	few	TGTGCCAGCAGCTTAGTTACAGGTCGGGGGGACTATGGCTACACCTTC	CASSLVTGRGDYGYTF
-	TRBV2	TRBJ1-2	-	TGTGCCAGCATGGGGACGGTTTATGGCTACACCTTC	CASMGTVYGYTF
-	TRBV18	TRBJ2-5	-	TGTGCCAGCTCACCCCCGACCGACCTGGGGAAGACCCAGTACTTC	CASSPPTDLGKTQYF